These 4 T cell receptor beta chains originate from one sample sequenced in a study of T-cell memory formation after mild COVID-19. MiXCR, applied by TCRdb to the 5' RACE reads, yields one record per CDR3 protein. This table holds under 85,000 distinct CDR3 sequences, approximately 15% found once. Sequencing input: PBMCs or a T cell subset sorted from them (not recorded which). The receptor source for this set is an adult woman who had mild COVID-19 (a few samples of this study predate the infection). Cell type and time point are not known.

J is TRBJ2-1 and V is TRBV29-1; 11 bases map to TRBD2. The CDR3 is 14 amino acids. Trimming removed 4 bases from V and 5 bases from J; junction bases left unmatched: 4. CDR1 and CDR2 from the germline V gene are SQVTM and ANQGSEA. The CDR3 region is CSVGLAGGHNEQFF. The CDR3 bases are TGCAGCGTTGGGTTAGCGGGGGGGCACAATGAGCAGTTCTTC.

The gene calls are TRBV19 and TRBJ1-1; unclear D gene. Per germline, CDR1 LNHDA and CDR2 SQIVND (reference sequence). Trimming removed 6 bases from V and 4 bases from J, with 9 bases in between. The CDR3 sequence is 12 residues long. In DNA, the CDR3 is TGTGCCAGTAGGGTGGGGAGCACTGAAGCTTTCTTT. Translated, it gives CASRVGSTEAFF. The variable domain in full, with the rest retrieved from reference TRBV19 and TRBJ1-1, is DGGITQSPKYLFRKEGQNVTLSCEQNLNHDAMYWYRQDPGQGLRLIYYSQIVNDFQKGDIAEGYSVSREKKESFPLTVTSAQKNPTAFYLCASRVGSTEAFFGQGTRLTVV.

This clonotype was counted at least ten times. The V gene is TRBV6-5, the J gene TRBJ2-3; a possible D gene is TRBD2 (5 bases). Germline CDR1 reads MNHEY; CDR2 reads SVGAGI. The V end lost 0 bases, the J end lost 6 bases, and 13 bases lay between the germline ends. The CDR3 extends over 15 amino acids. The CDR3, as DNA: TGTGCCAGCAGTTACTCGACCGGGGATGGGGATACGCAGTATTTT. Translated: CASSYSTGDGDTQYF.

The CDR3 bases are TGTGCCAGCAGCCTGACAGGAGGCTACGAGCAGTACTTC. It is translated as CASSLTGGYEQYF. This sequence joins TRBV12-3 or TRBV12-4 and TRBJ2-7; D perhaps matches TRBD1 (6 bases). The CDR3 has 13 residues. Trimming removed 6 bases from V and 3 bases from J, with 12 bases in between.